This TCR beta chain comes out of a study of early T cells in non-severe SARS-CoV-2 infection (dated by TCRdb to 2020 to 2022). Study-wide context: TCR sequencing used bulk RNA from unsorted whole blood, so alpha and beta chains could not be paired. General study outcomes and caveats: VDJdb matching was skewed toward anti-spike CD8 responses and likely underestimated virus-specific expansions, missing private and CD4 specificities.

The protocol used for the library was 5' RACE. Sequencing was performed on a NextSeq 500. To correct for sequencing error and PCR bias, the TCR library protocol tagged individual cDNA molecules with unique molecular identifiers. Both TCR alpha and beta chains were sequenced, and tight co-correlation was observed between alpha and beta sequence abundances in each sample. The original methods were these. Decombinator V4 was used to perform V gene, J gene and CDR3 annotation of TCR sequences. Expanded TCRs were defined as changing significantly between any two time points under a Poisson model with p below 0.0001. TCR abundances were normalised to the total number of TCRs sequenced per sample and expressed as counts per million. TRAV1-2 paired with TRAJ12, TRAJ20 or TRAJ33 defined MAIT TCRs, while TRAV10 paired with TRAJ18 defined iNKT TCRs. VDJdb, accessed on 1 November 2021, was searched for TCRs annotated for CMV, EBV and SARS-CoV-2, and TCRs annotated for more than one antigen were excluded. The raw public data were reprocessed by TCRdb itself: fastp quality trimming at Q25, MiXCR clonotype calling, in-frame beta chains only. Identical CDR3 protein sequences are pooled into one entry, listed with their most common genes and DNA. TCRdb, rather than the study authors, made the V and J calls. For this sample there are roughly 53,000 distinct CDR3 sequences; under 11% appear just once. The ten largest make up around 4.3% of the sample.

Taken from cysteine to phenylalanine, the CDR3 has 16 residues. The read is trimmed to its CDR3 DNA, 48 bases read in frame from base 1. Based on the germline V gene, the CDR1 and CDR2 sequences are MDHEN and SYDVKM. Trimming takes 5 bases from V and 2 bases from J, and the germline ends sit 13 bases apart. Ten or more counts support this clonotype. The antigen it recognizes is unknown. Within one base of it there is no much larger clone, and no base qualities were kept. A case-control design nested within a healthcare worker cohort in London, UK, was used, with weekly nasopharyngeal swab PCR tests and blood sampling performed. Healthcare workers were recruited during the week of the UK lockdown, between 23 and 31 March 2020, and followed weekly for up to roughly 15 weeks.

The sequencing sample was made of whole blood. The chain is encoded by TRBV28 joined to TRBJ2-6; 5 matching bases give a weak D call of TRBD2. The sequence derives from an adult who was a healthcare worker with PCR-confirmed SARS-CoV-2 infection or an uninfected control (not recorded which). The CDR3: CASSPLGDAGANVLTF. The sequence in DNA is TGTGCCAGCAGTCCGCTCGGGGATGCTGGGGCCAACGTCCTGACTTTC. When the CDR3 is completed using the reference TRBV28 and TRBJ2-6 genes on either side, the full variable domain is DVKVTQSSRYLVKRTGEKVFLECVQDMDHENMFWYRQDPGLGLRLIYFSYDVKMKEKGDIPEGYSVSREKKERFSLILESASTNQTSMYLCASSPLGDAGANVLTFGAGSRLTVL.